This T cell receptor (beta chain) originates from a study of blood T cells in healthy people across ages. The CDR3 runs to 14 residues. The V and J ends lost 8 bases and 3 bases respectively, with 16 bases between them. Per germline, CDR1 LGHDT and CDR2 YNNKEL (reference sequence). This clonotype was observed many times. The second PCR ran about 6 to 12 cycles with a sample-barcoded 5' primer and J-beta primers. Each CDR3 protein is one row after TCRdb ran MiXCR on the 5' RACE reads. The sample includes about 680,000 distinct CDR3 sequences, approximately 50% seen only once; the top ten take roughly a third.

This receptor was obtained from a woman in her sixties or seventies in good health. The chain is built from TRBV3-1 and TRBJ2-5; D remains unclear. Sequencing was performed on blood. The CDR3 sequence is CASGLAQSEETQYF. CDR3 nucleotide sequence: TGTGCCAGCGGGTTGGCCCAGAGTGAAGAGACCCAGTACTTC.